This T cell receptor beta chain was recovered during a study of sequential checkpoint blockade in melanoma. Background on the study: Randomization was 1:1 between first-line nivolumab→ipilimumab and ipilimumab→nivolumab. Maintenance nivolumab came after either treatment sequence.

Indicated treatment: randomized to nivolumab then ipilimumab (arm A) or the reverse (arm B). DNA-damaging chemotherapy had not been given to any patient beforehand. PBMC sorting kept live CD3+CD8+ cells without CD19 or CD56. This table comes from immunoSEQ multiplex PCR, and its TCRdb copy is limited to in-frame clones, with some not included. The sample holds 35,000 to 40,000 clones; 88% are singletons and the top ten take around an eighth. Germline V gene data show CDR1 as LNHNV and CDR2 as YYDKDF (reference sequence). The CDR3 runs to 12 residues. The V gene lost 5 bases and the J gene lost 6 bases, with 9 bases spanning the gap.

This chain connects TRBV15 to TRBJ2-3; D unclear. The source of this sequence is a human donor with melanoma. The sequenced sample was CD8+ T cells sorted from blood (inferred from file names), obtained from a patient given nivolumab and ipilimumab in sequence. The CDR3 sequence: CATSHLEDTQYF. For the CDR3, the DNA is TGTGCCACCAGCCACTTGGAGGATACGCAGTATTTT.